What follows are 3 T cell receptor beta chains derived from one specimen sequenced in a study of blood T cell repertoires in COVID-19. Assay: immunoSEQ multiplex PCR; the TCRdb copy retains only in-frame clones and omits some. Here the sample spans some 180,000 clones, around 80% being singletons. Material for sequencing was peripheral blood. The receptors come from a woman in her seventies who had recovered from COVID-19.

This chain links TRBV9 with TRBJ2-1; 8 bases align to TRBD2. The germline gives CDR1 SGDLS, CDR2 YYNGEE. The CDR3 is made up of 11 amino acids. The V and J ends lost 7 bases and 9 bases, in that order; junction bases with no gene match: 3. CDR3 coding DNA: TGTGCCAGCCGTCGGGGGGGTGAGCAGTTCTTC. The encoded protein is CASRRGGEQFF.

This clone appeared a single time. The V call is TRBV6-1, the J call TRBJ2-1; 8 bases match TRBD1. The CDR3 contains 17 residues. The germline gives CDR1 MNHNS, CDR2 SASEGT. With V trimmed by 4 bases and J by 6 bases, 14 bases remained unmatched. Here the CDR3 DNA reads TGTGCCAGCAGTGTAAGGGCCCGGACAGGGATTAGCAATGAGCAGTTCTTC. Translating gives CASSVRARTGISNEQFF.

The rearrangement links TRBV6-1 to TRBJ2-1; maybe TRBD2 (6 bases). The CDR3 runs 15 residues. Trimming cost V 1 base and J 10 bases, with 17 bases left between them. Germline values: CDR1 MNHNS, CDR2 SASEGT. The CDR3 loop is CASSEDGRAGGEQFF. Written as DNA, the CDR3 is TGTGCCAGCAGTGAAGACGGACGTGCTGGGGGGGAGCAGTTCTTC.